These T cell receptor beta chains were read from a single sample in a study of patients and donors after allogeneic stem cell transplantation. TCRdb re-called the RT-PCR reads through MiXCR, storing one row per CDR3 protein. The sample includes some 960,000 distinct CDR3 sequences, roughly 18% of them seen just once. Material: blood, either unsorted or a sorted T cell fraction (not recorded which). These receptor sequences come from a human donor who was either an allogeneic HSCT recipient or a stem cell or donor lymphocyte infusion donor (not recorded which). It is not recorded whose cells these are; they may come from a transplant donor. The CDR3 runs from the conserved cysteine through the conserved F or W. A D gene is named only where the DNA matches it firmly. The size field is filled for only some rows; it gives once, few, many or a size class.

cdr3_nt | cdr3_aa | d_call | clone_size | j_call | cdr3_length | v_call
TGCGCCAGCAGCTTGGCCCAGCGGGGGGCCCGGTACCAAGAGACCCAGTACTTC | CASSLAQRGARYQETQYF | TRBD2 | . | TRBJ2-5 | 18 | TRBV5-1
TGTGCCAGCACCCCGGGCTCCCTGGGAACTGAAGCTTTCTTT | CASTPGSLGTEAFF | . | . | TRBJ1-1 | 14 | TRBV6-1
TGTGCCATCAGTACGGGACTAGCGGCTTACAATGAGCAGTTCTTC | CAISTGLAAYNEQFF | TRBD2 | . | TRBJ2-1 | 15 | TRBV6-2/TRBV6-3
TGTGCCAGCTCACCACGCGAGGGCCGGGGGTATGGCTACACCTTC | CASSPREGRGYGYTF | . | . | TRBJ1-2 | 15 | TRBV18
TGTGCCAGCAGCTTAGGCACTAGCGGGGGACATGAGCAGTTCTTC | CASSLGTSGGHEQFF | TRBD2 | few | TRBJ2-1 | 15 | TRBV7-9
TGTGCCAGCAACTACGGGGACGGGACCTACGAGCAGTACTTC | CASNYGDGTYEQYF | . | few | TRBJ2-7 | 14 | TRBV5-6
TGCAGTGCTACTACCGACGCAACTAATGAAAAACTGTTTTTT | CSATTDATNEKLFF | . | few | TRBJ1-4 | 14 | TRBV20-1
TGTGCCATCAGTGCCCCGAGTTGGGGATCGGAAGAGCAGTACTTC | CAISAPSWGSEEQYF | . | few | TRBJ2-7 | 15 | TRBV10-3
TGTGCCAGCAGTAACAGGGGTGAGACCCAGTACTTC | CASSNRGETQYF | TRBD1 | few | TRBJ2-5 | 12 | TRBV12-3/TRBV12-4
TGTGCCAGCAGCCAAGATGGGACAGGGGACTACAATGAGCAGTTCTTC | CASSQDGTGDYNEQFF | TRBD1 | few | TRBJ2-1 | 16 | TRBV4-2
TGTGCCAGCAGCAAGGACAGCTTCTCCTACGAGCAGTACTTC | CASSKDSFSYEQYF | . | . | TRBJ2-7 | 14 | TRBV7-6